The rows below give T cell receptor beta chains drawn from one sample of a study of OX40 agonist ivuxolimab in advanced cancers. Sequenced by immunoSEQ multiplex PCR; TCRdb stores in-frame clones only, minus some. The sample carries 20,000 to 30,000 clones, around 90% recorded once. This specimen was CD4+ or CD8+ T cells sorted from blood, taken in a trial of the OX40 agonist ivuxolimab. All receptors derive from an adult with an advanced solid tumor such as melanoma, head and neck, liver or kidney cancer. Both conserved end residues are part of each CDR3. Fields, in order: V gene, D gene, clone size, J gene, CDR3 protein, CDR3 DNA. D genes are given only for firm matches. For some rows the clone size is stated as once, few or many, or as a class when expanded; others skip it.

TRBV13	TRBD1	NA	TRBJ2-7	CASSLGDRGFEQYF	TGTGCCAGCAGCTTAGGGGACAGGGGTTTCGAGCAGTACTTC
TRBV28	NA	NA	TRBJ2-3	CASVVDSTDTQYF	TGTGCCAGCGTGGTCGATAGCACAGATACGCAGTATTTT
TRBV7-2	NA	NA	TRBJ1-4	CASSLSQTSTNEKLFF	TGTGCCAGCAGCTTATCACAGACTTCAACTAATGAAAAACTGTTTTTT
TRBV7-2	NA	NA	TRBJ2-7	CASSLLPGQNEQYF	TGTGCCAGCAGCCTCCTACCCGGACAGAACGAGCAGTACTTC
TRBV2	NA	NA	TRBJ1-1	CASGPMGSPNTEAFF	TGTGCCAGCGGCCCCATGGGGAGCCCGAACACTGAAGCTTTCTTT
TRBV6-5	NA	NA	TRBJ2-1	CASSRGASPYNEQFF	TGTGCCAGCAGTCGGGGGGCCTCCCCCTACAATGAGCAGTTCTTC
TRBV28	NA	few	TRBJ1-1	CASTRGRGAFF	TGTGCCAGCACCCGTGGGAGAGGGGCTTTCTTT
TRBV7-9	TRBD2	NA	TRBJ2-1	CASSPGTSGYNEQFF	TGTGCCAGCAGCCCCGGGACTAGCGGATACAATGAGCAGTTCTTC
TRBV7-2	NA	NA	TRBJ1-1	CASNRQMNTEAFF	TGTGCCAGCAACCGTCAAATGAACACTGAAGCTTTCTTT
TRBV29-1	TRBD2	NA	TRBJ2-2	CSVVIAGVGELFF	TGCAGCGTTGTGATAGCGGGAGTCGGGGAGCTGTTTTTT
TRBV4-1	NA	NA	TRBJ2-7	CASSHPQRGRSSYEQYF	TGCGCCAGCAGCCACCCACAACGGGGACGGAGCTCCTACGAGCAGTACTTC
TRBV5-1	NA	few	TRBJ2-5	CASQNLGTAQETQYF	TGCGCCAGCCAAAACCTAGGTACAGCGCAAGAGACCCAGTACTTC
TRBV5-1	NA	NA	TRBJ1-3	CASSVGQRQSPGNTIYF	TGCGCCAGCAGCGTTGGACAGCGTCAGAGCCCTGGAAACACCATATATTTT
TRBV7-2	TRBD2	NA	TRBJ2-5	CASSSYSSGGRETQYF	TGTGCCAGCAGCTCGTATTCTAGCGGGGGGAGGGAGACCCAGTACTTC
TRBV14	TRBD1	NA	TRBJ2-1	CASSQPKKGTGGREQFF	TGTGCCAGCAGCCAACCCAAAAAGGGGACAGGGGGCCGGGAGCAGTTCTTC
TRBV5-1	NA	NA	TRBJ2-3	CASSGLGQSTDTQYF	TGCGCCAGCAGCGGGTTAGGGCAGAGCACAGATACGCAGTATTTT
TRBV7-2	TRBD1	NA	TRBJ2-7	CASSEGAGVYEQYF	TGTGCCAGCAGCGAGGGGGCAGGGGTCTACGAGCAGTACTTC
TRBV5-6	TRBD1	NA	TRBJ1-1	CASSPGLGRQGNTEAFF	TGTGCCAGCAGCCCCGGCCTGGGGAGACAGGGCAACACTGAAGCTTTCTTT
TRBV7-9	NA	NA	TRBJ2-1	CASSLQTEQFF	TGTGCCAGCAGCTTACAGACTGAGCAGTTCTTC
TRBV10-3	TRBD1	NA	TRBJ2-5	CAISGTSGGLGETQYF	TGTGCCATCAGTGGCACATCAGGGGGCTTGGGCGAGACCCAGTACTTC
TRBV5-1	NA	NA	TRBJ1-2	CANHRTGNGYTF	TGCGCCAACCACCGGACGGGGAATGGCTACACCTTC
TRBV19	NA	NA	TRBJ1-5	CASCDRFTSNQPQHF	TGTGCCAGTTGCGACAGGTTTACCAGCAATCAGCCCCAGCATTTT
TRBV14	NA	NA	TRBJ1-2	CASSLRPRYGYTF	TGTGCCAGCAGCCTACGACCCCGGTATGGCTACACCTTC
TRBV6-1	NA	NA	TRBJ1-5	CASSEWGDSNQPQHF	TGTGCCAGCAGTGAATGGGGGGATAGCAATCAGCCCCAGCATTTT
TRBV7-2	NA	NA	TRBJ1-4	CASSFIASEKLFF	TGTGCCAGCAGCTTTATAGCGTCTGAAAAACTGTTTTTT
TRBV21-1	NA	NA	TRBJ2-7	CASSLPTSIPRDEQYF	TGTGCCAGCTCTCTCCCAACATCTATCCCCAGGGACGAGCAGTACTTC
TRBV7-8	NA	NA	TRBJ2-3	CASSLEGRGSTDTQYF	TGTGCCAGCAGCTTAGAAGGCAGGGGTAGCACAGATACGCAGTATTTT
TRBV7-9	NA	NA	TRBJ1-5	CASSLLDQPQHF	TGTGCCAGCAGCTTACTTGATCAGCCCCAGCATTTT
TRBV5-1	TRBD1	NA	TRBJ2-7	CASSLVRDRVDEQYF	TGCGCCAGCAGCTTGGTCCGGGACAGGGTAGACGAGCAGTACTTC
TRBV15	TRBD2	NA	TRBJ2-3	CATSRGGSAGTDTQYF	TGTGCCACCAGCAGGGGCGGGAGCGCCGGCACAGATACGCAGTATTTT
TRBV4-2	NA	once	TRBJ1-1	CASSLTGKPNTEAFF	TGTGCCAGCAGCCTAACAGGGAAACCGAACACTGAAGCTTTCTTT
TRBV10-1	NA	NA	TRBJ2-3	CASSDRGRGTDTQYF	TGCGCCAGCAGTGATCGAGGAAGGGGCACAGATACGCAGTATTTT
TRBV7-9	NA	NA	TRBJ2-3	CASSPPGTQYF	TGTGCCAGCAGCCCACCGGGGACGCAGTATTTT
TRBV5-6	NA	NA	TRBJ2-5	CASSHREGEETQYF	TGTGCCAGCAGCCACAGGGAAGGGGAAGAGACCCAGTACTTC
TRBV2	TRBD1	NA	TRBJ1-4	CASRSGTGNEKLFF	TGTGCCAGCAGAAGTGGGACAGGGAATGAAAAACTGTTTTTT
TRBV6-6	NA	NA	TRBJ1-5	CASSYSTGPGQPQHF	TGTGCCAGCAGTTACAGCACAGGGCCCGGTCAGCCCCAGCATTTT
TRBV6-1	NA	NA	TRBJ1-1	CASSVMNTEAFF	TGTGCCAGTAGCGTTATGAACACTGAAGCTTTCTTT
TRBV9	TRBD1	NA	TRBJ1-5	CASSLQRDSVKEPQHF	TGTGCCAGCAGCTTACAAAGGGACAGTGTTAAGGAGCCCCAGCATTTT
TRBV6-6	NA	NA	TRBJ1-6	CASSGTTADSPLHF	TGTGCCAGCAGTGGAACGACAGCCGATTCACCCCTCCACTTT
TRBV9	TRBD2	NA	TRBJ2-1	CASSARDYNNEQFF	TGTGCCAGCAGCGCACGGGACTACAACAATGAGCAGTTCTTC
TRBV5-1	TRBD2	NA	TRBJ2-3	CASKRGGGTDTQYF	TGCGCCAGTAAGCGGGGGGGCGGCACAGATACGCAGTATTTT
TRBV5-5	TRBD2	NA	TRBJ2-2	CASRPSGSTYAGELFF	TGTGCCAGCAGACCGAGCGGGAGTACTTACGCCGGGGAGCTGTTTTTT
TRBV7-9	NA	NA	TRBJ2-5	CASSLEVGLTKTQYF	TGTGCCAGCAGCTTAGAGGTGGGACTCACGAAGACCCAGTACTTC
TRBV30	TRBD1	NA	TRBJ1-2	CAWDKDRGYGYTF	TGTGCCTGGGACAAGGACAGGGGCTATGGCTACACCTTC
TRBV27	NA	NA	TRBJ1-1	CASSLSITRFGGTEAFF	TGTGCCAGCAGTTTATCGATTACTCGGTTTGGGGGCACTGAAGCTTTCTTT
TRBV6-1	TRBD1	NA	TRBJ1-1	CASRVQGDTEAFF	TGTGCCAGCAGGGTACAGGGGGACACTGAAGCTTTCTTT
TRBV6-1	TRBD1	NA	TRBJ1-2	CASSERDRGRPNYGYTF	TGTGCCAGCAGTGAAAGGGACAGGGGCAGACCAAACTATGGCTACACCTTC
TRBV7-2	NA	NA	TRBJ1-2	CASSLGKAGGYTF	TGTGCCAGCAGCTTAGGGAAGGCGGGTGGCTACACCTTC
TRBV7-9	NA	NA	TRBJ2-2	CASSLVPANTGELFF	TGTGCCAGCAGCTTGGTCCCAGCCAACACCGGGGAGCTGTTTTTT
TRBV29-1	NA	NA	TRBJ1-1	CSVETKGRLNTEAFF	TGCAGCGTCGAAACCAAAGGAAGGTTGAACACTGAAGCTTTCTTT
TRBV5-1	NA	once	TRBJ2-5	CASSFVFGETQYF	TGCGCCAGCAGCTTCGTATTCGGAGAGACCCAGTACTTC
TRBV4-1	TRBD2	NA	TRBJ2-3	CASSSTTTLAGGGDTQYF	TGCGCCAGCAGCTCTACCACCACTCTAGCGGGAGGGGGGGATACGCAGTATTTT
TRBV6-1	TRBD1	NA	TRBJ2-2	CASSVKQGMNTGELFF	TGTGCCAGCAGTGTAAAACAGGGGATGAACACCGGGGAGCTGTTTTTT
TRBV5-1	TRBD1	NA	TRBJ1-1	CASSPWGQGGTEAFF	TGCGCCAGCAGCCCTTGGGGACAGGGGGGAACTGAAGCTTTCTTT
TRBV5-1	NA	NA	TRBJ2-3	CASTQAGSGDTQYF	TGCGCCAGCACCCAAGCGGGTTCGGGAGATACGCAGTATTTT